Below are 22 T cell receptor beta chains sequenced from a single sample in a study of Ad26.COV2.S vaccination and SARS-CoV-2 variants. Libraries were prepared by immunoSEQ multiplex PCR; TCRdb keeps only in-frame clonotypes and omits some of them. Of a few hundred thousand clones detected, 80% to 90% appear once; the ten largest clones hold around 3.7%. The treatment is: some 20 received Ad26.COV2.S at low or high dose, single or two shots; a few received placebo; per-sample allocation not given. Sampling occurred on day 63 after the first vaccine or placebo injection. This material consisted of peripheral blood, taken in a trial of Ad26.COV2.S vaccine versus placebo. Every receptor here comes from a person aged 18 to 65 who received the Ad26.COV2.S COVID-19 vaccine or a placebo.

The V call is TRBV21-1, the J call TRBJ2-5; the D call of TRBD1 is as the table states it, not checked on the DNA. TRBV21-1 is described as a pseudogene. The CDR3 length is 13 residues. The CDR3 region has the DNA TGTGCCAGCCCCCACAGTACACAAGAGACCCAGTACTTC. Translation: CASPHSTQETQYF.

The chain links TRBV19 to TRBJ2-5, with D uncertain. The V and J ends lost 5 bases and 0 bases respectively, with 7 bases between them. This CDR3 is 13 amino acids long. The V gene's germline CDR1 is LNHDA and CDR2 SQIVND (reference sequence). This CDR3 reads CASSASHQETQYF. CDR3 DNA sequence: TGTGCCAGTAGTGCCAGCCACCAAGAGACCCAGTACTTC.

The chain carries TRBV7-9 and TRBJ2-2; D may be TRBD1 or TRBD2 (6 bases each). The V end lost 8 bases, the J end lost 5 bases, and 15 bases lay between the germline ends. The CDR3 sequence is 14 residues long. Germline V gene sequence: CDR1 SEHNR, CDR2 FQNEAQ (reference sequence). The DNA of the CDR3 is TGTGCCAGCCGGGGAACAGGGAGGACCGGGGAGCTGTTTTTT. Its protein is CASRGTGRTGELFF.

The chain uses TRBV5-4 and TRBJ2-2; maybe TRBD1 (7 bases). The CDR3 spans 15 residues. CDR1 and CDR2 (germline): SGHNT, YYREEE (reference sequence). V was clipped by 3 bases and J by 5 bases, with 14 bases between them. For the CDR3, the DNA is TGTGCCAGCAGCTCGTACAGGGGAGGTACCGGGGAGCTGTTTTTT. Protein product: CASSSYRGGTGELFF.

V usage is TRBV7-2 and J usage is TRBJ2-3, with 12 nucleotides matching TRBD2. The CDR3 runs 15 residues. Per the germline V gene, CDR1 is SGHTA and CDR2 is FQGNSA. The V segment lost 5 bases and the J segment 5 bases; nucleotides outside the gene matches: 5. The CDR3 region is CASSPSGGARDTQYF. The DNA of the CDR3 is TGTGCCAGCAGCCCTAGCGGGGGGGCGAGAGATACGCAGTATTTT.

A single count supports this clone. The V call is TRBV4-3, the J call TRBJ2-1; 8 positions match TRBD1. CDR1 and CDR2 from the germline V gene are LGHNA and YSLEER. Germline trimming cut 0 bases from V and 6 bases from J; bases unmatched to any gene: 4. The CDR3 has 15 amino acids. The CDR3 nucleotides are TGCGCCAGCAGCCAAGACAGGACAGGGTTCAATGAGCAGTTCTTC. Encoded protein: CASSQDRTGFNEQFF.

V is TRBV6-5 and J is TRBJ2-5; D may be TRBD2 (5 bases). CDR1 is MNHEY, CDR2 SVGAGI, per germline. The germline V and J ends were trimmed by 0 bases and 9 bases, with 17 bases remaining between them. The CDR3 covers 15 residues. The CDR3 loop is CASSYSTIATGAQYF. The CDR3 nucleotides read TGTGCCAGCAGTTACTCGACTATCGCCACCGGGGCCCAGTACTTC.

The chain combines TRBV9 with TRBJ2-5; a weak D match, TRBD2 (6 bases). The V end lost 5 bases, the J end lost 4 bases, and 15 bases lay between the germline ends. CDR1 and CDR2 (germline): SGDLS, YYNGEE. This CDR3 comprises 14 residues. The CDR3 DNA is TGTGCCAGCAGTCACGGCCAGCGGGCAGAGACCCAGTACTTC. It yields the protein CASSHGQRAETQYF.

The chain recombines TRBV5-3 with TRBJ1-2; 8 positions agree with TRBD1. TRBV5-3 is an ORF; its function is uncertain. The CDR3 loop spans 14 amino acids. V lost 1 base and J lost 7; bases outside the gene matches: 6. The CDR3: CARSLQTGGIGYTF. The CDR3 bases are TGTGCCAGAAGCTTGCAAACAGGGGGGATTGGCTACACCTTC.

The rearrangement joins TRBV2 to TRBJ2-2, with D possibly matching TRBD2 (7 bases). The CDR3 sequence is 16 residues long. Germline V CDR1 and CDR2: SNHLY, FYNNEI. With 2 bases removed from V and 2 bases from J, the gap between germline ends came to 12 bases. The CDR3 DNA reads TGTGCCAGCAGTGAAATGCGGGGGCGAAACACCGGGGAGCTGTTTTTT. This encodes CASSEMRGRNTGELFF.

In its sample, this clone was seen a few times. This chain links TRBV10-1 with TRBJ2-1; D uncertain. This CDR3 is 15 amino acids long. Trimming cost V 8 bases and J 3 bases, with 17 bases left between them. Germline V gene data show CDR1 as WNHNN and CDR2 as SYGVQD (reference sequence). The CDR3 is CASPLPDLRYNEQFF. CDR3 nucleotides: TGCGCCAGCCCGCTCCCAGACCTCCGCTACAATGAGCAGTTCTTC.

The rearrangement joins TRBV5-8 to TRBJ2-7; possible D gene TRBD1, 5 bases. The CDR3 totals 13 residues. V shed 4 bases and J shed 0 bases, with 8 bases lying between them. Germline CDR1 and CDR2: SGHTS and YDEGEE. The CDR3 DNA follows: TGTGCCAGCAGCACCAGGGTCTCCTACGAGCAGTACTTC. Translated, it gives CASSTRVSYEQYF. The entire variable domain, with the rest obtained from reference TRBV5-8 and TRBJ2-7, is as follows: EAGVTQSPTHLIKTRGQQATLRCSPISGHTSVYWYQQALGLGLQFLLWYDEGEERNRGNFPPRFSGRQFPNYSSELNVNALELEDSALYLCASSTRVSYEQYFGPGTRLTVT.

This clone was seen a few times. The chain carries TRBV7-2 and TRBJ2-7; 7 nucleotides match TRBD1. V lost 1 base to trimming and J lost 4 bases; unmatched junction nucleotides: 4. The CDR3 consists of 14 residues. Germline lookup yields CDR1 SGHTA and CDR2 FQGNSA. CDR3 in DNA: TGTGCCAGCAGCTTAGAGGGACAGATTTACGAGCAGTACTTC. Translated: CASSLEGQIYEQYF.

This sequence joins TRBV7-2 and TRBJ2-5; D is tentatively TRBD1 or TRBD2 (6 bases each). V lost 3 bases and J 0 bases, leaving 14 bases between the germline ends. The CDR3 totals 16 residues. The germline gives CDR1 SGHTA, CDR2 FQGNSA. The CDR3 loop reads CASSFTGTAYQETQYF. CDR3 coding DNA: TGTGCCAGCAGCTTTACAGGGACTGCGTACCAAGAGACCCAGTACTTC.

The chain couples TRBV5-5 to TRBJ2-7; D is ambiguous. The germline CDR1 and CDR2 sequences are SGHKS and YYEKEE (reference sequence). V shed 1 base and J shed 8 bases, with 19 bases lying between them. The CDR3 spans 15 residues. CDR3 DNA sequence: TGTGCCAGCAGCTTGTTATTCTTATCCTACGAGAAGCAGTACTTC. It codes for CASSLLFLSYEKQYF.

The J gene is TRBJ1-6, the V gene TRBV6-5; D remains unclear. Germline assignment: CDR1 MNHEY and CDR2 SVGAGI. The ends were cut back, 8 bases at V and 10 bases at J, with 12 bases in the middle. The CDR3 runs 12 residues. The CDR3: CASQTRGSPLHF. CDR3 coding DNA: TGTGCCAGCCAAACTCGGGGATCACCCCTCCACTTT.

The genes are TRBV7-2 and TRBJ2-7; possible D gene TRBD1, 5 bases. Trimming cost V 3 bases and J 0 bases, with 12 bases left between them. The length of the CDR3 is 15 residues. From germline, CDR1 is SGHTA and CDR2 FQGNSA. For the CDR3, the DNA is TGTGCCAGCAGCTTGGAGCAGGGCCTCTCCTACGAGCAGTACTTC. It is translated as CASSLEQGLSYEQYF.

The chain joins TRBV9 to TRBJ2-7; D unresolved. V was trimmed by 0 bases and J by 2 bases, leaving 9 bases between them. The germline CDR1 and CDR2 sequences are SGDLS and YYNGEE. This CDR3 spans 14 amino acids. The DNA for the CDR3 is TGTGCCAGCAGCGTAGCTGGCAACCCCTACGAGCAGTACTTC. Protein: CASSVAGNPYEQYF.

The chain recombines TRBV5-1 with TRBJ1-2; D unclear. CDR3 size: 13 residues. The germline CDR1 and CDR2 sequences are SGHRS and YFSETQ. Trimming left V 2 bases short and J 4 bases short, with 9 bases between. CDR3 protein: CASSFAVSYGYTF. The CDR3 DNA follows: TGCGCCAGCAGCTTCGCCGTCAGCTATGGCTACACCTTC.

The chain combines TRBV20-1 with TRBJ2-1; tentative D call: TRBD2 (6 bases). CDR1 is DFQATT, CDR2 SNEGSKA, per germline (reference sequence). This CDR3 is 16 amino acids long. V lost 3 bases and J lost 8, with 23 bases in between. The CDR3 DNA follows: TGCAGTGCTAGTGCCCTAACTGGCGGGGCCGTGCATGAGCAGTTCTTC. This codes for CSASALTGGAVHEQFF.

J is TRBJ2-5 and V is TRBV4-1; 13 positions agree with TRBD2. Germline CDR1 reads MGHRA; CDR2 reads YSYEKL. V gave up 7 bases and J gave up 2 bases; unmatched junction bases: 10. The CDR3 sequence is 17 residues long. The CDR3 here is CASTGLGLAGLQETQYF. CDR3 nucleotides: TGCGCCAGCACGGGCCTGGGACTAGCGGGACTACAAGAGACCCAGTACTTC.

This clone turned up a few times. J is TRBJ2-2 and V is TRBV2; no clear D. Trimming pared 4 bases from V and 9 bases from J, leaving 12 bases between. CDR1 and CDR2 from the germline V gene are SNHLY and FYNNEI. This CDR3 is 13 amino acids long. Here the CDR3 reads CASSGARYWELFF. The CDR3 coding sequence is TGTGCCAGCAGTGGCGCCAGGTACTGGGAGCTGTTTTTT.